Listed here is a single T cell receptor beta chain. This clonotype was picked up a small number of times. Its recognized antigen is unknown. One base away there is no much larger clone; base qualities are not given. This sample was taken from a study of T-cell reconstitution after alpha-beta-depleted transplantation in children (dated by TCRdb to the mid-2010s). Concerning the study at large: The study quantitatively tracked T-cell immune reconstitution after TCRalphabeta/CD19-depleted allogeneic hematopoietic cell transplantation in children using TCR repertoire profiling.

Libraries were made using PCR. The instrument given in TCRdb is Illumina HiSeq 2500. TCR libraries were prepared with molecular barcoding, using unique molecular identifiers to normalize TCRbeta repertoire quantification. Through fastp at Q25 and MiXCR, TCRdb rebuilt clones from the public reads, retaining in-frame beta chains. CDR3 protein sequences are deduplicated, and each keeps its most common genes and DNA. The sample table lists approximately 390,000 distinct CDR3 sequences, approximately 10% of them with a count of one. The ten top clones hold roughly 5.1% of the sample. Its CDR3 holds 16 amino acids, cysteine through phenylalanine. The kept DNA is CDR3 alone, 48 bases in frame from the first base. Reading the germline V gene gives CDR1 MNHEY and CDR2 SVGAGI. Trimming costs V 0 bases and J 0 bases, and their ends lie 9 bases apart.

The clonotype originates from a human donor who donated a stem cell graft to a child with acute myeloid leukemia. Sample: PBMCs from the stem cell graft donor, taken from the stem cell graft. Recombination connected TRBV6-5 to TRBJ1-3; 5 matching bases give a weak D call of TRBD1. The CDR3 protein sequence reads: CASSYSGADSGNTIYF. The nucleotides are TGTGCCAGCAGTTACTCCGGGGCCGACTCTGGAAACACCATATATTTT.